These T cell receptor beta chains were read from a single sample in a study of blood T cells in healthy people across ages. TCRdb re-called the 5' RACE reads through MiXCR, storing one row per CDR3 protein. The sample includes some 850,000 distinct CDR3 sequences, about a quarter of them seen just once. Separately, the same data were catalogued under a study of T cells of mothers and their children.

Sequenced input: blood. These receptors were taken from a boy younger than 18 in good health. Both conserved end residues are part of each CDR3. A D gene is named only where the DNA matches it firmly. The size entry is marked missing in some rows and otherwise reads once, few, many or a size class.

TRBD2	TRBV29-1	TRBJ2-1	few	CTLRAGGPNEQFF	TGCACCCTCCGAGCGGGGGGGCCGAATGAGCAGTTCTTC
NA	TRBV5-1	TRBJ1-2	NA	CASSSRGKGYTF	TGCGCCAGCAGCTCTCGAGGGAAGGGCTACACCTTC
NA	TRBV3-1	TRBJ2-4	NA	CASSQGWADIQYF	TGTGCCAGCAGCCAAGGGTGGGCGGACATTCAGTACTTC
TRBD2	TRBV7-9	TRBJ2-5	NA	CASIEGDWGGQETQYF	TGTGCCAGCATCGAGGGAGATTGGGGGGGACAAGAGACCCAGTACTTC
NA	TRBV20-1	TRBJ1-5	NA	CSARPLQGPSNQPQHF	TGCAGTGCTAGACCCTTGCAGGGGCCAAGCAATCAGCCCCAGCATTTT
NA	TRBV7-2	TRBJ2-7	NA	CASSLRPGPAYEQYF	TGTGCCAGCAGCTTACGCCCGGGACCAGCCTACGAGCAGTACTTC
NA	TRBV28	TRBJ2-1	many	CASSLMYNEQFF	TGTGCCAGCAGTCTCATGTACAATGAGCAGTTCTTC
TRBD1	TRBV4-1	TRBJ2-2	few	CASSQGTGYSGELFF	TGCGCCAGCAGCCAAGGGACAGGGTATTCCGGGGAGCTGTTTTTT
NA	TRBV7-7	TRBJ2-1	few	CASSFSGGDEQFF	TGTGCCAGCAGCTTTAGCGGTGGGGATGAGCAGTTCTTC
NA	TRBV20-1	TRBJ1-5	few	CSATGGGIGNQPQHF	TGCAGTGCCACGGGTGGGGGGATCGGCAATCAGCCCCAGCATTTT
NA	TRBV20-1	TRBJ2-5	NA	CSAGDGTQYF	TGCAGTGCGGGGGACGGGACCCAGTACTTC
TRBD1	TRBV4-1	TRBJ1-1	NA	CASSQQGAITEAFF	TGCGCCAGCAGCCAACAGGGGGCTATAACTGAAGCTTTCTTT
NA	TRBV6-6	TRBJ1-4	NA	CASRGQEKLFF	TGTGCCAGCAGGGGACAAGAAAAACTGTTTTTT
TRBD2	TRBV3-1	TRBJ2-5	NA	CASSYTGTSGFKETQYF	TGTGCCAGCAGCTACACCGGGACTAGCGGGTTTAAAGAGACCCAGTACTTC
NA	TRBV14	TRBJ2-1	NA	CASSQENYNEQFF	TGTGCCAGCAGCCAAGAAAACTACAATGAGCAGTTCTTC
TRBD1	TRBV5-1	TRBJ2-2	NA	CASSTGAGELFF	TGCGCCAGCTCAACAGGGGCCGGGGAGCTGTTTTTT
TRBD1	TRBV7-6	TRBJ2-5	few	CASSSIGQGASETQYF	TGTGCCAGCAGCTCCATCGGACAGGGGGCATCGGAGACCCAGTACTTC
NA	TRBV12-3/TRBV12-4	TRBJ2-1	NA	CASSTGNRNEQFF	TGTGCCAGCAGCACAGGGAATCGGAATGAGCAGTTCTTC
NA	TRBV5-5	TRBJ2-4	few	CASSLVYGGDLAKNIQYF	TGTGCCAGCAGCTTGGTTTACGGGGGTGACCTAGCCAAAAACATTCAGTACTTC
TRBD1	TRBV5-1	TRBJ1-2	once	CANSLGQGAGYTF	TGCGCCAACAGCTTAGGGCAGGGGGCTGGCTACACCTTC
TRBD1	TRBV5-1	TRBJ2-1	few	CASSLLSLRDRGLNEQFF	TGCGCCAGCAGCTTGTTGTCTCTCCGGGACAGGGGGCTGAATGAGCAGTTCTTC
TRBD1	TRBV7-9	TRBJ2-1	NA	CASSLKGIGTGLLEQFF	TGTGCCAGCAGCTTAAAGGGTATCGGGACAGGGCTCCTTGAGCAGTTCTTC
NA	TRBV7-9	TRBJ1-2	NA	CASSLYQGDGYTF	TGTGCCAGCAGCTTATATCAGGGCGATGGCTACACCTTC
NA	TRBV6-5	TRBJ1-1	few	CAPRQNTEAFF	TGTGCCCCCCGTCAGAACACTGAAGCTTTCTTT
NA	TRBV12-3/TRBV12-4	TRBJ1-4	few	CASRVMTNEKLFF	TGTGCCAGCAGGGTTATGACTAATGAAAAACTGTTTTTT
NA	TRBV5-7	TRBJ2-3	NA	CASSYGWHRDTQYF	TGTGCCAGCAGCTATGGCTGGCATAGAGATACGCAGTATTTT
NA	TRBV3-1	TRBJ1-1	NA	CASSQDGIGREAFF	TGTGCCAGCAGCCAAGACGGGATCGGCAGGGAAGCTTTCTTT
NA	TRBV2	TRBJ2-3	NA	CASSTGQTPSTDTQYF	TGTGCCAGCAGCACGGGGCAAACCCCAAGCACAGATACGCAGTATTTT
TRBD2	TRBV12-3/TRBV12-4	TRBJ2-5	NA	CASSVAGGLETQYF	TGTGCCAGCAGCGTAGCGGGGGGGCTGGAGACCCAGTACTTC
NA	TRBV20-1	TRBJ2-1	NA	CSAYWTGGLGGEQFF	TGCAGTGCTTACTGGACGGGGGGCCTCGGGGGTGAGCAGTTCTTC
NA	TRBV21-1	TRBJ2-7	NA	CASNSEGSGGARYEQYF	TGTGCCAGCAACTCTGAGGGAAGCGGGGGGGCCAGGTACGAGCAGTACTTC
NA	TRBV5-5	TRBJ1-1	NA	CASSGMASNTEAFF	TGTGCCAGCAGCGGGATGGCGTCGAACACTGAAGCTTTCTTT
NA	TRBV7-9	TRBJ2-3	NA	CASSQRTQYF	TGTGCCAGCAGCCAGCGCACGCAGTATTTT
NA	TRBV20-1	TRBJ2-7	NA	CSARDGRDLYEQYF	TGCAGTGCTAGAGACGGCAGGGACTTGTACGAGCAGTACTTC
TRBD1	TRBV20-1	TRBJ2-5	few	CSALTGGAGETQYF	TGCAGTGCTCTAACAGGGGGCGCAGGGGAGACCCAGTACTTC
NA	TRBV7-6	TRBJ1-1	NA	CASSLGTSSEAFF	TGTGCCAGCAGCTTAGGGACAAGTTCTGAAGCTTTCTTT
TRBD2	TRBV27	TRBJ2-7	few	CASRIAGGHHEQYF	TGTGCCAGCAGAATAGCGGGGGGGCACCACGAGCAGTACTTC
TRBD2	TRBV14	TRBJ2-7	NA	CASSPSSRGGSYEQYF	TGCGCCAGCAGTCCAAGTTCACGGGGGGGCTCCTACGAGCAGTACTTC
NA	TRBV24-1	TRBJ1-1	NA	CATSDSRGAYEAFF	TGTGCCACCAGTGATTCTAGGGGGGCGTATGAAGCTTTCTTT